The 17 T cell receptor beta chains below were found in one sample sequenced in a study of identical twins. MiXCR, run by TCRdb on the 5' RACE reads, gives a single entry per CDR3 protein. In the table there are a few hundred thousand distinct CDR3 sequences, roughly a tenth of which are singletons. The material sequenced was memory T cells sorted from blood. The receptors derive from a man aged 45-65 years in good health.

This clonotype has more than one count but fewer than ten. V is TRBV20-1 and J is TRBJ1-2; D remains ambiguous. The CDR3 runs to 12 residues. The V end lost 2 bases, the J end lost 4 bases, and 8 bases lay between the germline ends. CDR1 and CDR2 from the germline V gene are DFQATT and SNEGSKA (reference sequence). CDR3 sequence reads: CSARIPGYGYTF. The CDR3 DNA sequence: TGCAGTGCTAGAATCCCAGGCTATGGCTACACCTTC.

This clonotype was observed a few times. The J gene is TRBJ1-5, the V gene TRBV4-3; D is unresolved. CDR1 and CDR2 (germline): LGHNA, YSLEER. The CDR3 extends over 15 amino acids. The V and J ends lost 1 base and 1 base respectively, with 8 bases between them. In DNA form, the CDR3 reads TGCGCCAGCAGCCAAGTCCTAGGGAGCAATCAGCCCCAGCATTTT. Residues: CASSQVLGSNQPQHF.

The V call is TRBV5-1, the J call TRBJ2-1; 9 bases line up with TRBD1. V gave up 2 bases and J gave up 6 bases; unmatched junction bases: 6. The germline V gene encodes CDR1 SGHRS and CDR2 YFSETQ. The CDR3 extends over 15 amino acids. CDR3 protein: CASSFGQGIANEQFF. In DNA, the CDR3 is TGCGCCAGCAGCTTCGGACAGGGGATTGCCAATGAGCAGTTCTTC. Full variable domain (rest looked up from reference TRBV5-1 and TRBJ2-1): KAGVTQTPRYLIKTRGQQVTLSCSPISGHRSVSWYQQTPGQGLQFLFEYFSETQRNKGNFPGRFSGRQFSNSRSEMNVSTLELGDSALYLCASSFGQGIANEQFFGPGTRLTVL.

Ten or more counts support this clonotype. The genes are TRBV6-2 or TRBV6-3 and TRBJ2-7; 9 bases are a match to TRBD2. Germline V gene data show CDR1 as MNHEY and CDR2 as SVGEGT. V lost 2 bases, J lost 3 bases, and 5 bases stayed unmatched. The CDR3 sequence is 15 residues long. The CDR3 loop is CASSYGRLADYEQYF. The CDR3 nucleotides are TGTGCCAGCAGTTACGGGAGACTAGCGGACTACGAGCAGTACTTC.

V usage is TRBV6-1 and J usage is TRBJ1-1; D is possibly TRBD1 (5 bases). V was pared by 5 bases and J by 11 bases, with 24 bases between. CDR1 MNHNS and CDR2 SASEGT come from the germline V gene. The CDR3 sequence is 15 residues long. CDR3 bases: TGTGCCAGCAGTAAAGAAGGGGTCGGGGCGATGCGTGCTTTCTTT. It encodes CASSKEGVGAMRAFF.

This clonotype appeared a single time. This may be a read error, as it is one base from a much larger clone. V and J are TRBV10-3 and TRBJ1-5, with D perhaps matching TRBD1 (5 bases). CDR3 length equals 14 residues. Germline lookup yields CDR1 ENHRY and CDR2 SYGVKD. V lost 2 bases to trimming and J lost 4 bases, with 9 bases between them. The CDR3: CAISEAKGNQPQHF. CDR3 in DNA: TGTGCCATCAGTGAGGCCAAGGGGAATCAGCCCCAGCATTTT.

V usage is TRBV5-1 and J usage is TRBJ2-3, with D maybe TRBD2 (6 bases). This CDR3 contains 14 residues. Trimming shortened V by 5 bases and J by 6 bases, and 16 bases separated the two germline ends. Germline V gives CDR1 SGHRS, CDR2 YFSETQ. CDR3 amino acids: CASSRAEAGDTQYF. CDR3 sequence (DNA): TGCGCCAGCAGTCGAGCGGAGGCGGGGGATACGCAGTATTTT.

In this sample, this clonotype turned up once. V gene TRBV4-1 combines with J gene TRBJ2-7; tentatively, D is TRBD1 (6 bases). The CDR3 extends over 15 amino acids. The V end lost 2 bases, the J end lost 0 bases, and 11 bases lay between the germline ends. Germline V gives CDR1 MGHRA, CDR2 YSYEKL. In DNA form, the CDR3 reads TGCGCCAGCAGCCAAAGGACAGAGAGCTCCTACGAGCAGTACTTC. It translates to CASSQRTESSYEQYF.

This clonotype has only a few counts. The chain links TRBV28 to TRBJ1-2; D remains unclear. The CDR3 totals 14 residues. Germline V gene lookup returns CDR1 MDHEN and CDR2 SYDVKM. Trimming removed 10 bases at V and 5 bases at J, with 20 bases between. The CDR3 sequence: CATSSRNSPYGYTF. The CDR3 region has the DNA TGTGCCACCTCTTCCCGGAACAGCCCGTATGGCTACACCTTC.

This clonotype was picked up one time. The CDR3 nucleotides read TGCAGTGCAATGGGACTAGTCTTAGCCCCTCGCACAGATACGCAGTATTTT. This translates into CSAMGLVLAPRTDTQYF. The V call is TRBV20-1, the J call TRBJ2-3; TRBD2 aligns across 8 bases. The length of the CDR3 is 17 residues. Trimming at V came to 6 bases and at J to 1 base, leaving 15 bases not matched to a gene. Germline CDR1 is DFQATT and CDR2 is SNEGSKA (reference sequence).

This clonotype was counted many times. The V gene is TRBV3-1, the J gene TRBJ2-1, with D uncertain. CDR3 length equals 18 residues. V dropped 2 bases and J dropped 5 bases, with 22 bases sitting between them. Germline CDR1 reads LGHDT; CDR2 reads YNNKEL (reference sequence). The CDR3 bases are TGTGCCAGCAGCCAATTCTCCGCTGGAGTATTAGGGCACAATGAGCAGTTCTTC. Protein product: CASSQFSAGVLGHNEQFF.

This clonotype showed up just a few times. The rearrangement links TRBV12-3 or TRBV12-4 to TRBJ2-1; 9 bases agree with TRBD1. V was pared by 7 bases and J by 5 bases, with 9 bases of the junction left unmatched. CDR3 length equals 15 residues. The CDR3 protein is CASKPTGTGNNEQFF. In DNA, the CDR3 is TGTGCCAGCAAACCTACCGGGACAGGGAACAATGAGCAGTTCTTC.

This clonotype was found many times. The chain has TRBV20-1 and TRBJ1-2; D unresolved. This CDR3 comprises 15 residues. Between the trimmed V and J ends, which lost 6 bases and 3 bases, there was a span of 20 bases. The germline CDR1 and CDR2 sequences are DFQATT and SNEGSKA (reference sequence). The CDR3 here is CSARRPEPGDYGYTF. CDR3 sequence (DNA): TGCAGTGCCCGTCGACCGGAACCCGGGGACTATGGCTACACCTTC.

There are many counts of this clonotype. V usage is TRBV4-1 and J usage is TRBJ1-5; D might be TRBD1 (5 bases). In germline, CDR1 is MGHRA, CDR2 YSYEKL. V lost 1 base to trimming and J lost 7 bases, with 14 bases between them. The CDR3 contains 15 residues. The chain's CDR3 is CASSQVVRGGQPQHF. The CDR3 nucleotides are TGCGCCAGCAGCCAAGTGGTGCGGGGCGGGCAGCCCCAGCATTTT.

CDR3 coding DNA: TGTGCCAGCAGCCCGGGGGGGGAGGGCACTGAAGCTTTCTTT. It translates to CASSPGGEGTEAFF. The V call is TRBV9, the J call TRBJ1-1; tentative D call: TRBD1 (5 bases). The V gene lost 4 bases and the J gene lost 4 bases, with 14 bases spanning the gap. The germline gives CDR1 SGDLS, CDR2 YYNGEE. This CDR3 is built from 14 residues.

This clonotype was recorded at least ten times. V and J are TRBV5-1 and TRBJ2-2; 12 nucleotides match TRBD2. This CDR3 is built from 17 residues. The ends lost 4 bases at V and 5 bases at J; junction bases unmatched: 9. The germline CDR1 and CDR2 sequences are SGHRS and YFSETQ. CDR3 bases: TGCGCCAGCAGCCCCCTACCAGGACTAGCGGGGACCGGGGAGCTGTTTTTT. It codes for CASSPLPGLAGTGELFF.

This clonotype has more than one count but fewer than ten. The chain links TRBV6-1 to TRBJ1-3; tentatively, D is TRBD1 (5 bases). Per the germline V gene, CDR1 is MNHNS and CDR2 is SASEGT. CDR3 size: 15 residues. V lost 2 bases to trimming and J lost 0 bases, with 8 bases between them. CDR3 sequence reads: CASSEQGSSGNTIYF. CDR3 in DNA: TGTGCCAGCAGTGAACAGGGTTCCTCTGGAAACACCATATATTTT.